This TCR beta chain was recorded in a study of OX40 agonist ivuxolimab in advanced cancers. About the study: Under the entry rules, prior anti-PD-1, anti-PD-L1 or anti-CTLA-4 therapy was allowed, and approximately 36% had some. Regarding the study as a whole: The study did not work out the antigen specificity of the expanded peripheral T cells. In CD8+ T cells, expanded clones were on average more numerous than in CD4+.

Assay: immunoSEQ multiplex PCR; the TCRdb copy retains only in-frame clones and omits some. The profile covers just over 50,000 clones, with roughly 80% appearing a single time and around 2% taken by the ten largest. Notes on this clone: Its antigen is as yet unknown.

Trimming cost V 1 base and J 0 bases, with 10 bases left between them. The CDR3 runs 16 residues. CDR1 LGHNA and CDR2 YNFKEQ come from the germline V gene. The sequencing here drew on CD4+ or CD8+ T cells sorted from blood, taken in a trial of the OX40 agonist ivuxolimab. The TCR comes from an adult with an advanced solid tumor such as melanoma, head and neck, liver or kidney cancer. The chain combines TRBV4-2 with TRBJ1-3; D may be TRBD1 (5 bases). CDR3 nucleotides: TGTGCCAGCAGCCAAGGAGGGGTGAACTCTGGAAACACCATATATTTT. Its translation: CASSQGGVNSGNTIYF.